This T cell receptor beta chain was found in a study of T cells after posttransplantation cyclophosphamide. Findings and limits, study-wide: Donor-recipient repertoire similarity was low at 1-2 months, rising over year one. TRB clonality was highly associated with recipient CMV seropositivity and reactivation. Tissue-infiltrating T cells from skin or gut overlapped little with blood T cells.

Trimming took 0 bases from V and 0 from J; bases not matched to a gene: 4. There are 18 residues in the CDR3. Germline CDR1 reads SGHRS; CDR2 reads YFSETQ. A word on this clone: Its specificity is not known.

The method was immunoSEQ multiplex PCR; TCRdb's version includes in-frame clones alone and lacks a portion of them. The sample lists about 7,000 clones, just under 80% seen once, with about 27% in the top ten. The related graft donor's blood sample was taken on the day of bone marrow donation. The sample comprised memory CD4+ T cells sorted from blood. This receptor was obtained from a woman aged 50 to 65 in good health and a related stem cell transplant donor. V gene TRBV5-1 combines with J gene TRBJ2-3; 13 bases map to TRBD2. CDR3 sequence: CASSLGLAGGRSTDTQYF. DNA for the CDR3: TGCGCCAGCAGCTTGGGACTAGCGGGAGGACGGAGCACAGATACGCAGTATTTT.